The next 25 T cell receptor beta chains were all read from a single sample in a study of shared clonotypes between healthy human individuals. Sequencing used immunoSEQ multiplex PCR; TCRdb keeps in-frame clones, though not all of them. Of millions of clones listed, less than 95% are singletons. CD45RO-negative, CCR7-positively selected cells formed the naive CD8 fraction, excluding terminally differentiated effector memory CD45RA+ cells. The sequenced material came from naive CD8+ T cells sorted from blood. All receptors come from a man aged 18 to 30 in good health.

CDR3 bases: TGTGCCAGCAGCCTTATTGACAGGGGCAATCAGCCCCAGCATTTT. Amino acids: CASSLIDRGNQPQHF. J is TRBJ1-5 and V is TRBV7-9; 7 positions match TRBD1. V shed 5 bases and J 2 bases; nucleotides not matched to a gene: 6. Germline values: CDR1 SEHNR, CDR2 FQNEAQ (reference sequence). The CDR3 covers 15 residues. The whole variable domain, remainder taken from reference TRBV7-9 and TRBJ1-5, is DTGVSQNPRHKITKRGQNVTFRCDPISEHNRLYWYRQTLGQGPEFLTYFQNEAQLEKSRLLSDRFSAERPKGSFSTLEIQRTEQGDSAMYLCASSLIDRGNQPQHFGDGTRLSIL.

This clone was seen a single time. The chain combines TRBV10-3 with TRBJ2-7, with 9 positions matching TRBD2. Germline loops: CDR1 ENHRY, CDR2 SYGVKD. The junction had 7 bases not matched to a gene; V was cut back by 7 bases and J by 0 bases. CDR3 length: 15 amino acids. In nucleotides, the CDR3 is TGTGCCATCAATCCTAGCGGGGCTAGCTCCTACGAGCAGTACTTC. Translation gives CAINPSGASSYEQYF.

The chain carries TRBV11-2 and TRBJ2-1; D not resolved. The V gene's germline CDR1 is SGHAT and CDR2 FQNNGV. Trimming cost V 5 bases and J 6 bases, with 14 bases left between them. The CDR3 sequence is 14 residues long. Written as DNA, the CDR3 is TGTGCCAGCAGCACCCATAGAGAGGCCAATGAGCAGTTCTTC. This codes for CASSTHREANEQFF.

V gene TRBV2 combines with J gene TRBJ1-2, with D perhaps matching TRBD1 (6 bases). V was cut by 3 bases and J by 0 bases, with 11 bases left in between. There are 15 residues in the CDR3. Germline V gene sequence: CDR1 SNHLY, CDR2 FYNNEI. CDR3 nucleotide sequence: TGTGCCAGCAGTGAGACCCGGGGGCCTAACTATGGCTACACCTTC. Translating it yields CASSETRGPNYGYTF.

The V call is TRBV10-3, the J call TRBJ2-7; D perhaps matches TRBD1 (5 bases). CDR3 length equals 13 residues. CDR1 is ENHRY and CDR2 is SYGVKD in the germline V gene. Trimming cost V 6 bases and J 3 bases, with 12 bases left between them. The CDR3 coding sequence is TGTGCCATCAGGTCGGACACCAGCTACGAGCAGTACTTC. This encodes CAIRSDTSYEQYF.

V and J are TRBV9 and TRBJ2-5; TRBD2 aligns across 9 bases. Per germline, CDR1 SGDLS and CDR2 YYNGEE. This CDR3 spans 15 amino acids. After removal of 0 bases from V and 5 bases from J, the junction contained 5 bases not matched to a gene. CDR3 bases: TGTGCCAGCAGCGTAGTTGGCGGGGGGGCCGAGACCCAGTACTTC. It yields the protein CASSVVGGGAETQYF.

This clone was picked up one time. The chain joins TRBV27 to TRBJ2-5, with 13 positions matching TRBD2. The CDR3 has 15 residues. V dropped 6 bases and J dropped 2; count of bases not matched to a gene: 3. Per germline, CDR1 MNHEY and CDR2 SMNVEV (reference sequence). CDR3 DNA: TGTGCCAGCAGATCGGGACTAGCGGGACAAGAGACCCAGTACTTC. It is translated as CASRSGLAGQETQYF.

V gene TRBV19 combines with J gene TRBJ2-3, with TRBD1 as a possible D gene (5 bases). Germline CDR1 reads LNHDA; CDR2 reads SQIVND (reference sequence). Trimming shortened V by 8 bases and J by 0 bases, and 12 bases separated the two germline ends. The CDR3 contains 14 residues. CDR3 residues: CASGWTYSTDTQYF. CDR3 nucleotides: TGTGCCAGTGGTTGGACATACAGCACAGATACGCAGTATTTT.

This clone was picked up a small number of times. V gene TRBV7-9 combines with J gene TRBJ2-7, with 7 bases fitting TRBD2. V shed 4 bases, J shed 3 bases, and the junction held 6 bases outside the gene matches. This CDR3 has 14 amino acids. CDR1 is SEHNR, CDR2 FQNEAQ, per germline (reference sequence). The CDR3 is CASSSSGTNYEQYF. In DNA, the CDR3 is TGTGCCAGCAGCTCATCCGGGACTAACTACGAGCAGTACTTC.

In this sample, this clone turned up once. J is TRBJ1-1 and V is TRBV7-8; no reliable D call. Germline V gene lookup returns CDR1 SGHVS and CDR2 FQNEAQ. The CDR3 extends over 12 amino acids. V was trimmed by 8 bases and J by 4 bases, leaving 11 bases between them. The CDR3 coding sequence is TGTGCCAGCCGTTTCGGAGGCACTGAAGCTTTCTTT. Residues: CASRFGGTEAFF.

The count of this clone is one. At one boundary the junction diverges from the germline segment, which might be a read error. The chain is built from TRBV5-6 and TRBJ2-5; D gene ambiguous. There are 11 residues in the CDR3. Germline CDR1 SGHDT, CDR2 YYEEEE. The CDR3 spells CANSNQETQYF. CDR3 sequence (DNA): TGTGCCAACAGCAACCAAGAGACCCAGTACTTC.

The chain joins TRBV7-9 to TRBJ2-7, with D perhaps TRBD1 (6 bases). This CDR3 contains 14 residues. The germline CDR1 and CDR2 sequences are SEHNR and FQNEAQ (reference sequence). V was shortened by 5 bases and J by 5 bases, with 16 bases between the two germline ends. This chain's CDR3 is CASSTIQGLNEQYF. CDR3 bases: TGTGCCAGCAGCACAATACAGGGTCTCAACGAGCAGTACTTC.

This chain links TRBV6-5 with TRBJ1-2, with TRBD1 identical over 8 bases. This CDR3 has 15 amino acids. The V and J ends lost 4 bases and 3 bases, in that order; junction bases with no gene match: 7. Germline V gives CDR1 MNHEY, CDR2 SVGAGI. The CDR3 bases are TGTGCCAGCAGTTTATCACAGGGGGGCTACTATGGCTACACCTTC. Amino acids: CASSLSQGGYYGYTF.

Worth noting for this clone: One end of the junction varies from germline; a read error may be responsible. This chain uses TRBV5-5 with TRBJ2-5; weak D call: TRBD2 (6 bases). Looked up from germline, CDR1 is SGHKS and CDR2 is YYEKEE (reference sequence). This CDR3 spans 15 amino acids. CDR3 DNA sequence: TGTGCCAGCAGCCTATACTCACTAGCCCGAGCGGGCTATGACTTC. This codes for CASSLYSLARAGYDF.

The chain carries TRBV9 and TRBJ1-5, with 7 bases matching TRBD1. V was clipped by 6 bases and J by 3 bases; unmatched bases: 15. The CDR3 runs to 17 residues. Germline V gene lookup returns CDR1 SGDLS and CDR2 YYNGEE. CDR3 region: CASTTSGGGRINQPQHF. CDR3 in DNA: TGTGCCAGCACCACCTCGGGAGGGGGCAGGATCAATCAGCCCCAGCATTTT. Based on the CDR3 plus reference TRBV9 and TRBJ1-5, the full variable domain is DSGVTQTPKHLITATGQRVTLRCSPRSGDLSVYWYQQSLDQGLQFLIQYYNGEERAKGNILERFSAQQFPDLHSELNLSSLELGDSALYFCASTTSGGGRINQPQHFGDGTRLSIL.

The CDR3 DNA sequence: TGCGCCAGCAGCTTGGAGACAGGCGGTTCCTACGAGCAGTACTTC. Encoded protein: CASSLETGGSYEQYF. The chain couples TRBV5-1 to TRBJ2-7; TRBD1 might be the D (6 bases). Trimming removed 0 bases at V and 1 base at J, with 11 bases between. The V gene's germline CDR1 is SGHRS and CDR2 YFSETQ. The length of the CDR3 is 15 residues.

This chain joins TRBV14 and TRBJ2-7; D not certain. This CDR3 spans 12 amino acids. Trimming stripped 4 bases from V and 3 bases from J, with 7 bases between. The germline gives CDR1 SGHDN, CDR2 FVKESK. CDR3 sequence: CASSLVGYEQYF. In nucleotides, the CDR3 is TGTGCCAGCAGCCTCGTGGGCTACGAGCAGTACTTC. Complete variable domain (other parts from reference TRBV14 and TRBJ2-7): EAGVTQFPSHSVIEKGQTVTLRCDPISGHDNLYWYRRVMGKEIKFLLHFVKESKQDESGMPNNRFLAERTGGTYSTLKVQPAELEDSGVYFCASSLVGYEQYFGPGTRLTVT.

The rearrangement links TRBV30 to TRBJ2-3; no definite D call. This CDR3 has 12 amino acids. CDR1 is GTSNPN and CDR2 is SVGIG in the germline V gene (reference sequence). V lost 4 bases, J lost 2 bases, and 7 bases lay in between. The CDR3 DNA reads TGTGCCTGGACCCCACCCACAGATACGCAGTATTTT. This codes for CAWTPPTDTQYF.

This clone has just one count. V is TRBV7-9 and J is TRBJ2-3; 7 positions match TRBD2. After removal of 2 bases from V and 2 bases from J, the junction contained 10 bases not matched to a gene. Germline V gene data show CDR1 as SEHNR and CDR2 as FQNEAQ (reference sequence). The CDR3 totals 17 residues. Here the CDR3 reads CASSLPWAGDPTDTQYF. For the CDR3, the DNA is TGTGCCAGCAGCTTACCTTGGGCGGGAGACCCCACAGATACGCAGTATTTT.

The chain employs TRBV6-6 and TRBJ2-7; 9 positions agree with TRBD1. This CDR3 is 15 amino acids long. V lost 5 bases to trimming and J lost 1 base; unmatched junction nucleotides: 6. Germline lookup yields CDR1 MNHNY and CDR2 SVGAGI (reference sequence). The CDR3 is CASSPDRGISYEQYF. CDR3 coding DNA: TGTGCCAGCAGTCCCGACAGGGGGATTTCCTACGAGCAGTACTTC.

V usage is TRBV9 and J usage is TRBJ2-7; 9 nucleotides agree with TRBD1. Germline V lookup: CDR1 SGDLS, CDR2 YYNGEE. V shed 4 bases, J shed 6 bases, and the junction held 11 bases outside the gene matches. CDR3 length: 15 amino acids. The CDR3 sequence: CASSPGGQGLSEQYF. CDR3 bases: TGTGCCAGCAGCCCCGGGGGACAGGGCTTGAGCGAGCAGTACTTC.

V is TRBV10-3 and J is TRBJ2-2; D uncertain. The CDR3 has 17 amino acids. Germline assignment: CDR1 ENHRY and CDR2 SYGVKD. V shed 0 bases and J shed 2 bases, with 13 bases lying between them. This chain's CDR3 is CAISESETLRNTGELFF. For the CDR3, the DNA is TGTGCCATCAGTGAGTCGGAAACCCTCCGAAACACCGGGGAGCTGTTTTTT.

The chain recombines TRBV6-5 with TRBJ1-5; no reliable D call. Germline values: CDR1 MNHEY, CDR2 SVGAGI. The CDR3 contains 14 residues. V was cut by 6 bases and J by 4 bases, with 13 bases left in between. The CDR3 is CASSSLAVNQPQHF. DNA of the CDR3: TGTGCCAGCAGCTCTCTGGCCGTGAATCAGCCCCAGCATTTT.

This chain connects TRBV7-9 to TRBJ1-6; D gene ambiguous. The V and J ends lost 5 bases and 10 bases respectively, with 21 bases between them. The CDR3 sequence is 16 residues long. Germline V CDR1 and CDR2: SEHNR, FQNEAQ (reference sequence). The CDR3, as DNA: TGTGCCAGCAGCGCTTGGAGTTCCCTTGTGGTATCACCCCTCCACTTT. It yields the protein CASSAWSSLVVSPLHF.

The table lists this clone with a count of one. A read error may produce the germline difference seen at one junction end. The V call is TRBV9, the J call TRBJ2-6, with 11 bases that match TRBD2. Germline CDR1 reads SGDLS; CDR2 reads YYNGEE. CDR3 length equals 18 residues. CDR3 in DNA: TGTGCCCGCAGCGTAGCGCTAGCGGGGGGCTCTGGGGCCAACGTCCTGACTTTC. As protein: CARSVALAGGSGANVLTF.